What follows describes a single T cell receptor beta chain. Antigen: not known. PCR involved 60 Vbeta and 13 Jbeta primers. Original processing methods: Later, an analysis found 75 million to 100 million unique TCR beta chains, and 10 million to 11 million of these were shared. Measured with immunoSEQ multiplex PCR; TCRdb has only the in-frame clones, and not every one. That table is the source of V, J and clone size, and D and trimming were worked out from the DNA. The sample totals tens of thousands of clones. These data belong to a study of cytomegalovirus exposure and HLA in healthy donors. Study-level findings and limits: Analyzed later, association rates of TCRs varied across HLA loci, with DRB1 most and HLA-C fewest. Later analysis revealed greater clonal expansion in HLA-associated TCR beta chains than in equally common others. Under in vitro conditions, three CMV-associated chains were confirmed as specific for CMV antigens.

Sequenced input: PBMCs. The sequence was collected from a human donor in good health.

CDR3 DNA sequence: TGCGCCAGCAGCACCTCCGGGACAGGGGACGAGCAGTTCTTC. Translated: CASSTSGTGDEQFF. The chain is built from TRBV5-1 and TRBJ2-1; 10 bases fit TRBD1. J gave up 10 bases and V 4 bases, and 8 bases lay outside the gene matches. This CDR3 spans 14 amino acids. Germline V lookup: CDR1 SGHRS, CDR2 YFSETQ.